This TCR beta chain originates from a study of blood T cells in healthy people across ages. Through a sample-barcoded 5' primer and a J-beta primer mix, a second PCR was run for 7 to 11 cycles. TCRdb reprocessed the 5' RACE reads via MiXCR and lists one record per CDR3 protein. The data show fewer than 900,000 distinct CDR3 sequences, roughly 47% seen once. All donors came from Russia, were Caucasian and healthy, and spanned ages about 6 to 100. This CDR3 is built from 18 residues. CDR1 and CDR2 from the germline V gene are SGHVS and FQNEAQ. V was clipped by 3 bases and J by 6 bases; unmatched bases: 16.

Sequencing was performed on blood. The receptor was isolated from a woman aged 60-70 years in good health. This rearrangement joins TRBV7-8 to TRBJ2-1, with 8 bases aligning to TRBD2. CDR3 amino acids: CASSFERGQTGTSNEQFF. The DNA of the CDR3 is TGTGCCAGCAGCTTCGAACGAGGACAGACCGGGACTAGCAATGAGCAGTTCTTC.